The source of this T cell receptor (beta chain) is a study of Graves' ophthalmopathy and Graves' hyperthyroidism listed by TCRdb under 2018. Broadly, across the study: Peripheral blood was collected before any treatment was given, at the time of initial diagnosis. TCR beta repertoire signatures were used to distinguish Graves' ophthalmopathy from Graves' hyperthyroidism and to predict progression to ophthalmopathy. In total, 135 blood samples were TCR-sequenced: 43 ophthalmopathy, roughly 80 hyperthyroidism and 17 hyperthyroidism-to-ophthalmopathy patients. To explore V-J signatures that distinguish ophthalmopathy from hyperthyroidism, a discovery set of about a hundred patients was enrolled, made up of some 41 with ophthalmopathy and 55 to 65 with stable hyperthyroidism. The independent validation cohort included 18 to 20 hyperthyroidism patients plus 17 patients who later progressed from hyperthyroidism to ophthalmopathy. In about six hyperthyroidism patients, T-cell repertoires of thyroid tissue and blood were compared. Once sampling was done, hyperthyroidism patients were given methimazole at a starting dose of 30 mg daily, while ophthalmopathy patients were given high-dose intravenous methylprednisolone. What the authors observed across the whole study: In validation, the model predicted ophthalmopathy progression with about 71% sensitivity and roughly 78% specificity; 12 predicted patients were CT-confirmed with GO in a median of about 6.1 months. Sample size was not statistically predetermined, and group allocation was not concealed from the investigators. Most expanded thyroid clonotypes with frequency above 0.001 were also detected in blood, suggesting blood repertoires may reflect the thyroid immune response. Ophthalmopathy was separated from stable hyperthyroidism by the 13-signature model with roughly 87% sensitivity and 81% to 84% specificity in cross-validation and with 80%/75% in the test set.

TCR beta CDR3 regions were amplified from RNA transcripts for repertoire sequencing. A first-round RT-PCR used HTBI primers with the Qiagen OneStep RT-PCR kit, followed by a second-round multiplex PCR, size selection and purification. Libraries were sequenced on an Illumina HiSeq2000 using paired-end 100 bp reads. As for how the authors treated the data: SOAPnuke was used to process the reads, removing any read that contained adapters or uncalled bases, had a mean Phred below 15, or lacked an exact match to the constant primer or identifier. COPE v1.2.5 was used to merge high-quality paired reads. Clonotypes were defined as unique nucleotide sequences and were aligned to IMGT TRB V, D and J references using MiTCR v1.1. Only V-J combinations with frequency above 0.0001 were analysed, covering around 99% of repertoires. For each V-J combination, a TCR clonal expansion and chaos score was defined as F50 clonal expansion divided by the chaos observed in the TCRdist matrix. Welch's t-statistics and random forest were used to narrow the features down to about a dozen V-J combinations, which were then fed into a naive Bayes classifier. The similarity between thyroid and blood repertoires was quantified using the Morisita-Horn index. TCRdb took the public reads, trimmed them with fastp at Q25, ran MiXCR for clone calling and kept in-frame beta chains. One record per CDR3 amino acid sequence lists the most common genes and DNA. The V and J calls, along with clone size, are taken from TCRdb and not from the paper's own processing. The sample has 40,000 or so distinct CDR3 sequences on record, approximately 46% of them singletons. The top ten clones comprise 26% of the sample.

In its sample, this clonotype was seen many times. Its target antigen remains unknown. Base qualities are not provided; no much larger clone lies one nucleotide away. Deletion took 0 bases off V and 7 bases off J, with a span of 11 bases between the germline ends. Counted from cysteine to phenylalanine, this CDR3 has 15 amino acids. CDR3 DNA is the only sequence kept; it has 45 bases, read in frame from the first base. The germline V gene yields SGHDT for CDR1 and YYEEEE for CDR2. Hyperthyroidism was considered stable if no progression to ophthalmopathy occurred within 18 months of follow-up. The hyperthyroidism patients were 18 to 65 years old and newly diagnosed, with a disease duration of less than 2 months. Patients with other autoimmune diseases, uncontrolled infections, pregnancy or lactation were excluded from the study. Diagnosis relied on clinical symptoms, serum thyroxine, TRAb, thyroid ultrasound and orbital computed tomography. PBMCs were isolated from about 9 ml of fresh peripheral blood by Ficoll-Paque density gradient centrifugation. Total RNA was extracted with Trizol reagent and quality-checked on an Agilent 2100 Bioanalyzer.

Sequenced input: peripheral blood. The chain uses TRBV5-6 and TRBJ1-6, and TRBD1 may be the D gene, going by 6 matching bases. This sequence originates from an adult woman with stable Graves' hyperthyroidism. The DNA sequence is given as TGTGCCAGCAGCTTGGAGGGGGTAGGGAATTCACCCCTCCACTTT. It translates as CASSLEGVGNSPLHF.